The rows below give T cell receptor beta chains drawn from one sample of a study of beta chain features in type 1 diabetes. Profiled with immunoSEQ multiplex PCR; TCRdb holds only in-frame clones, not every one. The table has roughly 250,000 clones, 20% seen once. Sequenced: naive CD4+ T cells from blood. The receptors come from a woman between 35 and 50 years old with type 1 diabetes. Each CDR3 is given with its conserved first and last residue. The D gene is left open where the match is weak. Clone size is not always given. Where it is, it says once, few, many or a class for expanded clones.

V	D	J	size	DNA	CDR3
TRBV25-1	-	TRBJ2-3	few	TGTGCCAGCAGTGACCGGCTGGCGGGGACCACAGATACGCAGTATTTT	CASSDRLAGTTDTQYF
TRBV14	-	TRBJ1-2	-	TGTGCCAGCAGCCTACTAGGGAAAGACTATGGCTACACCTTC	CASSLLGKDYGYTF
TRBV5-1	-	TRBJ2-7	few	TGCGCCAGCAGCGACACCTACTACGAGCAGTACTTC	CASSDTYYEQYF
TRBV29-1	-	TRBJ2-5	few	TGCAGCGTTGAATTGCGCGGCGGGACCCAGTACTTC	CSVELRGGTQYF
TRBV5-1	TRBD1	TRBJ1-1	few	TGCGCCAGCAGCGAACAGGGGATTGGGACTGAAGCTTTCTTT	CASSEQGIGTEAFF
TRBV5-4	-	TRBJ2-7	few	TGTGCCAGCAGCCCCTACTACTACGAGCAGTACTTC	CASSPYYYEQYF
TRBV9	TRBD2	TRBJ2-7	-	TGTGCCAGCAGCGTTTCAGGACTAGCGGGAGGGTACGAGCAGTACTTC	CASSVSGLAGGYEQYF
TRBV7-3	TRBD1	TRBJ1-2	-	TGTGCCAGCAGCCCCGGACAGGGCTATGGCTACACCTTC	CASSPGQGYGYTF
TRBV29-1	-	TRBJ2-7	-	TGCAGCGTAGCCAGGGAATCCTACGAGCAGTACTTC	CSVARESYEQYF
TRBV7-2	TRBD1	TRBJ2-7	few	TGTGCCAGCAGCACTGACAGGGTCGACGAGCAGTACTTC	CASSTDRVDEQYF
TRBV7-2	TRBD2	TRBJ2-1	few	TGTGCCAGCAGCTCCGGAGCGGGAGTCCTCTACAATGAGCAGTTCTTC	CASSSGAGVLYNEQFF
TRBV27	-	TRBJ1-5	-	TGTGCCAGCAGTCTACTAGGGCAGCCCCAGCATTTT	CASSLLGQPQHF
TRBV10-3	-	TRBJ2-7	-	TGTGCCATCAGTGGGGCTGCCTTGGGCGACGAGCAGTACTTC	CAISGAALGDEQYF
TRBV7-9	-	TRBJ1-1	few	TGTGCCAGCAGCCTCCAGGAGGGGAACACTGAAGCTTTCTTT	CASSLQEGNTEAFF
TRBV7-2	TRBD1	TRBJ1-5	few	TGTGCCAGCAGCCTCAGGGGGCTGAATGGCAATCAGCCCCAGCATTTT	CASSLRGLNGNQPQHF
TRBV19	TRBD2	TRBJ2-7	few	TGTGCCAGTAGTATCTCGGGACTAGCGGCCTACGAGCAGTACTTC	CASSISGLAAYEQYF
TRBV6-5	TRBD1	TRBJ2-7	-	TGTGCCAGCAGTTACCGCCGGGACAGGGGTCCGTACGAGCAGTACTTC	CASSYRRDRGPYEQYF
TRBV5-1	-	TRBJ2-3	few	TGCGCCAGCAGCTTGTTCGGGATCTCCACAGATACGCAGTATTTT	CASSLFGISTDTQYF
TRBV29-1	TRBD1	TRBJ1-1	few	TGCAGCGTTGAAGTCCAGGGGGCCACTGAAGCTTTCTTT	CSVEVQGATEAFF
TRBV30	-	TRBJ2-4	-	TGTGCCTGGAGCTCCATCTTAGGGGACAAAAACATTCAGTACTTC	CAWSSILGDKNIQYF
TRBV7-9	-	TRBJ1-1	-	TGTGCCAGCAGCGCATCTGGGACTGGGGACACTGAAGCTTTCTTT	CASSASGTGDTEAFF
TRBV29-1	TRBD1	TRBJ1-2	-	TGCAGCGTTGAAGGTTGGGGACAGGGGAGAGCTGGCTACACCTTC	CSVEGWGQGRAGYTF
TRBV15	-	TRBJ2-1	-	TGTGCCACCAGCAGAGCTAGCGCGGCCTACAATGAGCAGTTCTTC	CATSRASAAYNEQFF
TRBV13	-	TRBJ1-4	-	TGTGCCAGCAGCCTCCGGGACACGGCCCCCAGAAGGGAACTGTTTTTT	CASSLRDTAPRRELFF
TRBV4-3	-	TRBJ1-4	few	TGCGCCAGCAGCCAAGGGGCTACGGGGGAAAAACTGTTTTTT	CASSQGATGEKLFF
TRBV29-1	-	TRBJ1-3	-	TGCAGCGTGTCCGGGGTCCAGGCCTCTGGAAACACCATATATTTT	CSVSGVQASGNTIYF
TRBV4-2	-	TRBJ2-3	-	TGTGCCAGCAGCCAAGATGCGGCCAGCGGGAGCACAGATACGCAGTATTTT	CASSQDAASGSTDTQYF
TRBV7-3	-	TRBJ1-1	few	TGTGCCAGCAGCACCAGACAGGACACTGAAGCTTTCTTT	CASSTRQDTEAFF
TRBV28	-	TRBJ1-2	-	TGTGCCAGCAGTGGACAGAACTATGGCTACACCTTC	CASSGQNYGYTF
TRBV7-9	-	TRBJ1-1	-	TGTGCCAGCAGCTTAGGTTCCGGGAACACTGAAGCTTTCTTT	CASSLGSGNTEAFF
TRBV29-1	-	TRBJ2-7	few	TGCAGCGTTTACGGACAGGGAGGGTACGAGCAGTACTTC	CSVYGQGGYEQYF
TRBV28	TRBD1	TRBJ1-5	few	TGTGCCAGCAGTTTGGGACAGGGGTCGGGTAAGCCCCAGCATTTT	CASSLGQGSGKPQHF
TRBV20-1	-	TRBJ2-7	-	TGCAGTGCTCCGGGAGAATACGAGCAGTACTTC	CSAPGEYEQYF
TRBV7-3	-	TRBJ1-1	-	TGTGCCAGCAGCCCCCGGGGGGCTACTCTCCTGAACACTGAAGCTTTCTTT	CASSPRGATLLNTEAFF
TRBV11-1	TRBD2	TRBJ2-7	-	TGTGCCAGCAGCCCTAATGCGGGGGGGTACGAGCAGTACTTC	CASSPNAGGYEQYF
TRBV25-1	TRBD1	TRBJ2-5	-	TGTGCCAGCAGTGAGGGGACAGGCGGGCTGGGGGAGACCCAGTACTTC	CASSEGTGGLGETQYF
TRBV7-6	TRBD1	TRBJ1-6	-	TGTGCCAGCAGCTCCACAGGGGGCAATTCACCCCTCCACTTT	CASSSTGGNSPLHF
TRBV9	-	TRBJ2-6	-	TGTGCCAGCGCCACCACAGACTCTGGGGCCAACGTCCTGACTTTC	CASATTDSGANVLTF
TRBV5-6	-	TRBJ1-4	-	TGTGCCAGCAGCTCTAATTATGAAAAACTGTTTTTT	CASSSNYEKLFF
TRBV5-1	TRBD2	TRBJ2-1	-	TGCGCCAGCAGCTTGGAAGCGGGATCTTACAATGAGCAGTTCTTC	CASSLEAGSYNEQFF
TRBV4-2	-	TRBJ1-5	-	TGTGCCAGCAGCCAAGACCTCCAGATGGGGGGGATCAGCAATCAGCCCCAGCATTTT	CASSQDLQMGGISNQPQHF
TRBV6-5	TRBD1	TRBJ2-2	-	TGTGCCAGCAGGCTCACAGGGGTACTAACCGGGGAGCTGTTTTTT	CASRLTGVLTGELFF
TRBV30	-	TRBJ2-1	-	TGTGCCTGGAGGGGAGAGAATGAGCAGTTCTTC	CAWRGENEQFF
TRBV28	TRBD2	TRBJ2-1	few	TGTGCCAGCAGGACTCTAGCGGGAGGGGGCTACAATGAGCAGTTCTTC	CASRTLAGGGYNEQFF
TRBV7-9	-	TRBJ1-4	few	TGTGCCAGCAGCTTCGCGGTAGGAGAAAAACTGTTTTTT	CASSFAVGEKLFF
TRBV7-2	TRBD1	TRBJ2-4	-	TGTGCCAGCAGGATGGACAGGGGGCCTAAAAACATTCAGTACTTC	CASRMDRGPKNIQYF
TRBV5-4	-	TRBJ2-3	-	TGTGCCAGCAGCCCGGACAGTCCAGATACGCAGTATTTT	CASSPDSPDTQYF
TRBV7-9	TRBD1	TRBJ1-5	-	TGTGCCAGCAGCGAGACAGGGAATGTGCGCAATCAGCCCCAGCATTTT	CASSETGNVRNQPQHF
TRBV29-1	-	TRBJ2-1	few	TGCAGCGTTGAAGGCAGACTTATCTACAATGAGCAGTTCTTC	CSVEGRLIYNEQFF
TRBV15	TRBD2	TRBJ2-5	few	TGTGCCACCAGCAGACCTAGCGGGGGGAAAGAGACCCAGTACTTC	CATSRPSGGKETQYF
TRBV25-1	-	TRBJ1-2	-	TGTGCCAGCAGAGACAGCCACTATGGCTACACCTTC	CASRDSHYGYTF
TRBV5-1	-	TRBJ1-2	-	TGCGCCAGCAGCTTGAGTGGGGAGGGCTACACCTTC	CASSLSGEGYTF
TRBV10-3	-	TRBJ1-5	few	TGTGCCATCAGTGAGAGCTATCAGCCCCAGCATTTT	CAISESYQPQHF